A single sample is the source of the 12 T cell receptor beta chains below, sequenced in a study of blood T cell repertoires in COVID-19. The method was immunoSEQ multiplex PCR; TCRdb's version includes in-frame clones alone and lacks a portion of them. Of about 130,000 clones listed, about four fifths were seen once; the top ten hold 10% to 15%. The sequenced material came from peripheral blood. These receptor sequences come from a man aged 60 to 69 with acute or convalescent COVID-19.

The chain joins TRBV7-9 to TRBJ1-1; no firm D call. Trimming removed 2 bases at V and 0 bases at J, with 10 bases between. The CDR3 is made up of 15 amino acids. CDR1 SEHNR and CDR2 FQNEAQ come from the germline V gene (reference sequence). For the CDR3, the DNA is TGTGCCAGCAGCTTATCGGGTTTATTGAACACTGAAGCTTTCTTT. Protein: CASSLSGLLNTEAFF.

The J gene is TRBJ2-7, the V gene TRBV6-6; D is uncertain. The CDR3 loop spans 15 amino acids. V lost 0 bases and J lost 2, with 11 bases in between. Looked up from germline, CDR1 is MNHNY and CDR2 is SVGAGI (reference sequence). CDR3 in amino acids: CASSYSRPDPYEQYF. Written as DNA, the CDR3 is TGTGCCAGCAGTTACTCGAGGCCCGACCCCTACGAGCAGTACTTC.

The J gene is TRBJ2-7, the V gene TRBV5-4; 7 bases map to TRBD2. The trim removed 0 bases at V and 4 bases at J, leaving 7 bases unmatched. The germline gives CDR1 SGHNT, CDR2 YYREEE (reference sequence). The CDR3 sequence is 15 residues long. In DNA form, the CDR3 reads TGTGCCAGCAGCTTGGGCGGGAGTGGGGGATACGAGCAGTACTTC. Encoded protein: CASSLGGSGGYEQYF.

The CDR3 spells CASGEIRSYNEQFF. The CDR3, as DNA: TGCGCCAGCGGGGAGATTAGGTCCTACAATGAGCAGTTCTTC. This chain links TRBV10-2 with TRBJ2-1, with D possibly being TRBD2 (5 bases). The CDR3 sequence is 14 residues long. Germline assignment: CDR1 WSHSY and CDR2 SAAADI. V lost 8 bases and J lost 1, with 12 bases in between.

The V and J genes are TRBV4-1 and TRBJ1-1; no firm D call. This CDR3 is 14 amino acids long. Germline CDR1 reads MGHRA; CDR2 reads YSYEKL. V was shortened by 4 bases and J by 5 bases, with 14 bases between the two germline ends. The DNA of the CDR3 is TGCGCCAGCAGCCTGGGGTACAGAGGGACTGAAGCTTTCTTT. Translation: CASSLGYRGTEAFF.

In this sample, this clone turned up once. The chain links TRBV30 to TRBJ1-1; 8 bases are a match to TRBD1. The CDR3 consists of 12 residues. With V trimmed by 5 bases and J by 1 base, 0 bases remained unmatched. The germline V gene encodes CDR1 GTSNPN and CDR2 SVGIG (reference sequence). The CDR3: CAWGTGNTEAFF. CDR3 bases: TGTGCCTGGGGGACAGGGAACACTGAAGCTTTCTTT.

The V call is TRBV7-2, the J call TRBJ2-1, with TRBD2 identical over 8 bases. Germline V gene data show CDR1 as SGHTA and CDR2 as FQGNSA. The trim removed 5 bases at V and 4 bases at J, leaving 7 bases unmatched. The CDR3 extends over 15 amino acids. The CDR3, as DNA: TGTGCCAGCAGCCCCAGTCTAGCGGGTTACAATGAGCAGTTCTTC. Translated, it gives CASSPSLAGYNEQFF.

This chain links TRBV5-5 with TRBJ2-1; D possibly corresponds to TRBD1 (5 bases). CDR1 is SGHKS, CDR2 YYEKEE, per germline (reference sequence). V dropped 3 bases and J dropped 8 bases, with 12 bases sitting between them. CDR3 length equals 13 residues. DNA for the CDR3: TGTGCCAGCAGCTCCCGACAGACTTATGAGCAGTTCTTC. Encoded protein: CASSSRQTYEQFF.

In its sample, this clone was seen once. J is TRBJ2-2 and V is TRBV2, with D tentatively TRBD2 (6 bases). The CDR3 is 13 residues long. Germline-derived CDR1 and CDR2 are SNHLY and FYNNEI. Trimming shortened V by 7 bases and J by 7 bases, and 13 bases separated the two germline ends. This CDR3 is CASKAGFGGELFF. The CDR3, as DNA: TGTGCCAGCAAGGCGGGGTTCGGCGGGGAGCTGTTTTTT.

This clone has only one observation. Written as DNA, the CDR3 is TGCAGCGTCTTATACTACAATGAGCAGTTCTTC. This translates into CSVLYYNEQFF. The rearrangement links TRBV29-1 to TRBJ2-1; D not certain. The CDR3 runs 11 residues. The germline V gene encodes CDR1 SQVTM and CDR2 ANQGSEA. Deletions cut 6 bases from V and 3 bases from J, with 6 bases between.

As concerns this clone: This sample also contains other DNA sequences that code for the same CDR3. The chain is built from TRBV7-3 and TRBJ2-3, with D perhaps TRBD1 (5 bases). V was cut by 2 bases and J by 4 bases, with 7 bases left in between. Germline V gives CDR1 SGHTA, CDR2 FQGTGA. The CDR3 loop spans 13 amino acids. The CDR3 sequence: CASSLLGPDTQYF. DNA of the CDR3: TGTGCCAGCAGCTTATTGGGGCCAGATACGCAGTATTTT.

Here the CDR3 reads CASSPDGGGTEAFF. The CDR3 nucleotides are TGTGCCAGCAGCCCGGACGGAGGAGGCACTGAAGCTTTCTTT. V and J are TRBV9 and TRBJ1-1; D is unclear. The CDR3 length is 14 residues. Trimming pared 4 bases from V and 4 bases from J, leaving 14 bases between. Germline CDR1 is SGDLS and CDR2 is YYNGEE.